The present entry profiles one T cell receptor beta chain with its context. Its antigen is not identified. Using immunoSEQ multiplex PCR, the repertoire was profiled, and TCRdb retains in-frame clones only, with some absent. The sample lists some 70,000 clones; roughly 85% were seen once. Focal radiation and CTLA-4 blockade (ipilimumab) were tested in chemo-refractory metastatic non-small-cell lung cancer patients. These data originate in a study of radiotherapy plus CTLA-4 blockade in lung cancer. Study at large: An objective response was seen in about 18% of patients, and disease control in 31%.

Study-wide findings and caveats: TCR clones from tumors expanded in blood after radiotherapy plus ipilimumab. Reports identified early blood T cell clone dynamics, with interferon-beta, as the best response predictor.

The sequencing used peripheral blood, collected from a patient treated with radiotherapy plus ipilimumab. This receptor was obtained from a human donor with non-small cell lung cancer who had a complete response to radiotherapy plus ipilimumab.

CDR3 in amino acids: CASSPRDSIRGNTIYF. The CDR3 bases are TGTGCCAGCAGCCCGAGGGACAGCATAAGAGGAAACACCATATATTTT. The chain employs TRBV9 and TRBJ1-3, with 7 bases that match TRBD1. J gave up 4 bases and V 4 bases, and 11 bases lay outside the gene matches. Germline CDR1 and CDR2: SGDLS and YYNGEE. The CDR3 totals 16 residues.